Following are 12 T cell receptor beta chains from one sample sequenced in a study of blood T cell repertoires in COVID-19. Using immunoSEQ multiplex PCR, the repertoire was profiled, and TCRdb retains in-frame clones only, with some absent. The sample carries some 240,000 clones, 65% to 85% recorded once. The specimen was peripheral blood. The receptors were sampled from a woman between 40 and 55 years old who had recovered from COVID-19.

This clone was recorded once. CDR3 protein: CASILRDFDEQFF. As DNA, the CDR3 is TGTGCCAGCATCTTACGGGACTTCGATGAGCAGTTCTTC. V usage is TRBV6-5 and J usage is TRBJ2-1; perhaps TRBD2 as D (6 bases). Trimming removed 7 bases at V and 8 bases at J, with 15 bases between. In germline, CDR1 is MNHEY, CDR2 SVGAGI. This CDR3 comprises 13 residues.

The chain carries TRBV2 and TRBJ1-5; TRBD1 might be the D (5 bases). The CDR3 covers 13 residues. Germline lookup yields CDR1 SNHLY and CDR2 FYNNEI. V was cut by 11 bases and J by 1 base, with 12 bases left in between. CDR3 DNA: TGTGCCTGCCACAGACAGAGCAATCAGCCCCAGCATTTT. Translation gives CACHRQSNQPQHF.

The chain is built from TRBV5-1 and TRBJ1-3; TRBD1 matches at 7 bases. The CDR3 runs 17 residues. The J segment lost 0 bases and the V segment lost 3 bases, leaving 9 bases of the junction unmatched. Germline V gene lookup returns CDR1 SGHRS and CDR2 YFSETQ. The CDR3 sequence: CASSSQGGPRSGNTIYF. The CDR3, as DNA: TGCGCCAGCAGCTCCCAGGGGGGTCCCCGCTCTGGAAACACCATATATTTT.

In nucleotides, the CDR3 is TGTGCCAGCAGCCCCCGGACAGTCCTTTTTGCCGAGCAGTACTTC. It is translated as CASSPRTVLFAEQYF. V gene TRBV28 combines with J gene TRBJ2-7; perhaps TRBD1 as D (6 bases). V lost 6 bases to trimming and J lost 6 bases, with 21 bases between them. This CDR3 is 15 amino acids long. Per germline, CDR1 MDHEN and CDR2 SYDVKM.

The chain employs TRBV9 and TRBJ1-5; 8 bases are a match to TRBD1. The CDR3 extends over 13 amino acids. With V trimmed by 8 bases and J by 7 bases, 8 bases remained unmatched. Germline CDR1 reads SGDLS; CDR2 reads YYNGEE. CDR3 DNA sequence: TGTGCCAGTCCAGGGGGCAGGGGGCAGCCCCAGCATTTT. Translation: CASPGGRGQPQHF.

V is TRBV28 and J is TRBJ1-2, with D hard to call. Germline V gene lookup returns CDR1 MDHEN and CDR2 SYDVKM. Trimming stripped 5 bases from V and 0 bases from J, with 10 bases between. CDR3 length: 14 amino acids. DNA of the CDR3: TGTGCCAGCAGTAACCGGAGATCTAACTATGGCTACACCTTC. Protein sequence: CASSNRRSNYGYTF.

The genes are TRBV3-1 (or the pseudogene TRBV3-2) and TRBJ2-2; 8 bases line up with TRBD1. After removal of 3 bases from V and 6 bases from J, the junction contained 6 bases not matched to a gene. The CDR3 totals 15 residues. Germline CDR1 LGHDT, CDR2 YNNKEL (reference sequence). CDR3 protein: CASSQGQGASGELFF. Written as DNA, the CDR3 is TGTGCCAGCAGCCAGGGGCAGGGGGCGTCCGGGGAGCTGTTTTTT.

This clone was counted a single time. The chain uses TRBV28 and TRBJ2-7; 7 bases line up with TRBD1. The CDR3 loop spans 13 amino acids. Germline V gene sequence: CDR1 MDHEN, CDR2 SYDVKM. The V and J ends lost 5 bases and 5 bases, in that order; junction bases with no gene match: 6. This chain's CDR3 is CASSLRDRNEQYF. The DNA for the CDR3 is TGTGCCAGCAGTCTCCGGGACAGAAACGAGCAGTACTTC.

The chain employs TRBV15 and TRBJ1-2; 8 bases agree with TRBD1. Germline V gene data show CDR1 as LNHNV and CDR2 as YYDKDF (reference sequence). Trimming removed 0 bases from V and 2 bases from J; junction bases left unmatched: 8. There are 17 residues in the CDR3. The CDR3 protein is CATSRDLTGAGNYGYTF. CDR3 coding DNA: TGTGCCACCAGCAGAGACTTGACAGGGGCGGGGAACTATGGCTACACCTTC.

V is TRBV24-1 and J is TRBJ2-1; TRBD1 might be the D (6 bases). Trimming stripped 6 bases from V and 9 bases from J, with 17 bases between. Looked up from germline, CDR1 is KGHDR and CDR2 is SFDVKD. CDR3 size: 14 residues. The CDR3 is CATSPGTNFLEQFF. The CDR3 bases are TGTGCCACCAGTCCCGGGACAAACTTCCTTGAGCAGTTCTTC.

V is TRBV11-2 and J is TRBJ2-1; D may be TRBD2 (7 bases). CDR1 is SGHAT and CDR2 is FQNNGV in the germline V gene. The CDR3 sequence is 14 residues long. Trimming left V 4 bases short and J 3 bases short, with 10 bases between. CDR3: CASSWGGLYNEQFF. The CDR3 nucleotides are TGTGCCAGCAGCTGGGGGGGCCTCTACAATGAGCAGTTCTTC.

The chain recombines TRBV7-2 with TRBJ1-2; weak D call: TRBD1 (5 bases). CDR1 SGHTA and CDR2 FQGNSA come from the germline V gene. V was pared by 1 base and J by 4 bases, with 7 bases between. This CDR3 comprises 13 residues. CDR3 protein: CASSLEGAYGYTF. The CDR3 DNA is TGTGCCAGCAGCTTAGAAGGGGCCTATGGCTACACCTTC. Full variable domain (outside the CDR3, taken from reference TRBV7-2 and TRBJ1-2): GAGVSQSPSNKVTEKGKDVELRCDPISGHTALYWYRQSLGQGLEFLIYFQGNSAPDKSGLPSDRFSAERTGGSVSTLTIQRTQQEDSAVYLCASSLEGAYGYTFGSGTRLTVV.